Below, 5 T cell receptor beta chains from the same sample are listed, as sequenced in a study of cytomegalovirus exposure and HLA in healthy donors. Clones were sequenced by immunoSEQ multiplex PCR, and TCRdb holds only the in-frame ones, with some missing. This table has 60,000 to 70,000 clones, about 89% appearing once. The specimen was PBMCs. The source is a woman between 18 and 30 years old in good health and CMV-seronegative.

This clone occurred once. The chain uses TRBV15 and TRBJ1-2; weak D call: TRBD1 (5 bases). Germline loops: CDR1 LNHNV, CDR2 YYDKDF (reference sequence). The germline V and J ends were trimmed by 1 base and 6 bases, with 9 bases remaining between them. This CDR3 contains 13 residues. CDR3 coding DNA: TGTGCCACCAGCAGAGGCAGGGCGGATGGCTACACCTTC. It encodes CATSRGRADGYTF.

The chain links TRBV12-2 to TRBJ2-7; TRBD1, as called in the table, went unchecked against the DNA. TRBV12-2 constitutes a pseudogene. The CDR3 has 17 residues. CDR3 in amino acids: CASRPKGGTGGSHEQYF. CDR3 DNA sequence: TGTGCAAGTCGCCCCAAAGGAGGTACAGGGGGTTCCCACGAGCAGTACTTC.

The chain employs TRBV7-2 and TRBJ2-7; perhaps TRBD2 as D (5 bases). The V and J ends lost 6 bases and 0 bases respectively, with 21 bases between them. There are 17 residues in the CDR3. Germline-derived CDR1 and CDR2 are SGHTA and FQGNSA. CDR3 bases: TGTGCCAGCAGTCATGGGTCGGGGTTCTCCCTCTCCTACGAGCAGTACTTC. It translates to CASSHGSGFSLSYEQYF.

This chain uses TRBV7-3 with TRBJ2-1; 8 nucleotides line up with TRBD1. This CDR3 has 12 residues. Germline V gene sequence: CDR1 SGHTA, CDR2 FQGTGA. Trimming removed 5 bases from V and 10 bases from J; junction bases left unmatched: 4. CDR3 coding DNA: TGTGCCAGCAGCATGGACAGGGTGGAGCAGTTCTTC. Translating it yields CASSMDRVEQFF. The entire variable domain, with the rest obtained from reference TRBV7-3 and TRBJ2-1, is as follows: GAGVSQTPSNKVTEKGKYVELRCDPISGHTALYWYRQSLGQGPEFLIYFQGTGAADDSGLPNDRFFAVRPEGSVSTLKIQRTERGDSAVYLCASSMDRVEQFFGPGTRLTVL.

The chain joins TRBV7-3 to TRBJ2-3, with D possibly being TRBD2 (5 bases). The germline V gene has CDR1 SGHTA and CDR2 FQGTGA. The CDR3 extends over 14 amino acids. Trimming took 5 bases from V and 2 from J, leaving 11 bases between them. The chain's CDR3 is CASSPGEITDTQYF. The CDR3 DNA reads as TGTGCCAGCAGCCCCGGGGAAATCACAGATACGCAGTATTTT.